The 26 T cell receptor beta chains given below trace back to one sample, sequenced in a study of shared clonotypes between healthy human individuals. Profiled with immunoSEQ multiplex PCR; TCRdb holds only in-frame clones, not every one. This table holds approximately 500,000 clones, 90% to 96% found once. What was sequenced was naive CD4+ T cells sorted from blood. As for subset: CD45RA+ positively selected. Source of these receptors: a woman in her 30s in good health.

V and J are TRBV4-1 and TRBJ2-4, with no clear D. V lost 1 base to trimming and J lost 0 bases, with 13 bases between them. From germline, CDR1 is MGHRA and CDR2 YSYEKL. CDR3 length equals 17 residues. In DNA, the CDR3 is TGCGCCAGCAGCCAAGGCACATCCGCTCTAGCCAAAAACATTCAGTACTTC. Translating it yields CASSQGTSALAKNIQYF.

This sequence joins TRBV6-4 and TRBJ1-2, with D uncertain. This CDR3 comprises 12 residues. CDR1 is MRHNA and CDR2 is SNTAGT in the germline V gene. The V gene lost 2 bases and the J gene lost 13 bases, with 14 bases spanning the gap. CDR3 protein: CASSDVVSDCTF. CDR3 DNA sequence: TGTGCCAGCAGTGACGTAGTCAGCGACTGCACCTTC.

The V gene is TRBV6-1, the J gene TRBJ1-5; a weak D match, TRBD1 (5 bases). The CDR3 is made up of 19 amino acids. V gave up 6 bases and J gave up 0 bases, with 24 bases separating them. Germline V gene data show CDR1 as MNHNS and CDR2 as SASEGT. The CDR3 DNA sequence: TGTGCCAGCAGAGAAAGACAGATCGGGGGTCCGGGTAGCAATCAGCCCCAGCATTTT. Translated: CASRERQIGGPGSNQPQHF.

The chain is built from TRBV28 and TRBJ2-3, with 9 bases aligning to TRBD1. CDR1 and CDR2 (germline): MDHEN, SYDVKM. V lost 6 bases and J lost 4; bases outside the gene matches: 11. The CDR3 has 16 residues. CDR3 in DNA: TGTGCCAGCAGCATAAGTCCGGGACAGGGACCAGATACGCAGTATTTT. Translated: CASSISPGQGPDTQYF.

About this clone itself: The junction differs from germline at one of its ends, possibly a read error. This chain uses TRBV28 with TRBJ1-2; D is undetermined. The germline gives CDR1 MDHEN, CDR2 SYDVKM. The CDR3 extends over 12 amino acids. CDR3 bases: TGTTCCAGCAGTTTGACCCACTATGGCTACACCTTC. Its protein is CSSSLTHYGYTF.

The J gene is TRBJ2-2, the V gene TRBV6-5, with 8 bases aligning to TRBD2. This CDR3 comprises 16 residues. Germline V gene sequence: CDR1 MNHEY, CDR2 SVGAGI. J lost 4 bases, V lost 4 bases, and 8 bases had no gene match. CDR3 in amino acids: CASSLLAGTGTGELFF. The CDR3 region has the DNA TGTGCCAGCAGTTTATTAGCGGGGACGGGCACCGGGGAGCTGTTTTTT.

The chain recombines TRBV19 with TRBJ2-5, with TRBD2 matching over 8 bases. The tail of the sequence fits TRBJ2-7 better, so the J call may be wrong. This CDR3 comprises 15 residues. The V gene's germline CDR1 is LNHDA and CDR2 SQIVND (reference sequence). CDR3 bases: TGTGCCAGTAGTCAAATTTCCGGGACTAGCTACGAGCAGTACTTC. Translated: CASSQISGTSYEQYF.

V usage is TRBV28 and J usage is TRBJ1-6; TRBD1 matches at 10 bases. Germline V CDR1 and CDR2: MDHEN, SYDVKM. V was pared by 3 bases and J by 7 bases, with 6 bases of the junction left unmatched. This CDR3 has 16 amino acids. As DNA, the CDR3 is TGTGCCAGCAGTTTGTCGACAGGGGGCCGAAATTCACCCCTCCACTTT. Translating gives CASSLSTGGRNSPLHF.

The chain links TRBV19 to TRBJ2-5; a possible D gene is TRBD2 (6 bases). The end of the DNA fits TRBJ2-7 better, so the J call may be wrong. The CDR3 spans 13 residues. CDR1 is LNHDA, CDR2 SQIVND, per germline (reference sequence). DNA for the CDR3: TGTGCCAGTAGCCGGGGGAGCTCCTACGAGCAGTACTTC. Translating it yields CASSRGSSYEQYF.

CDR3 in amino acids: CASSLGRGPGELFF. CDR3 coding DNA: TGTGCCAGCAGCTTAGGCCGAGGTCCCGGGGAGCTGTTTTTT. This chain connects TRBV13 to TRBJ2-2; D is unclear. Trimming removed 0 bases at V and 6 bases at J, with 8 bases between. From germline, CDR1 is PRHDT and CDR2 FYEKMQ (reference sequence). The CDR3 extends over 14 amino acids.

This clone was found once. The chain has TRBV2 and TRBJ1-2; D ambiguous. Germline CDR1 and CDR2: SNHLY and FYNNEI. The CDR3 is made up of 9 amino acids. V lost 4 bases to trimming and J lost 13 bases, with 7 bases between them. This CDR3 reads CASSAGRTF. Written as DNA, the CDR3 is TGTGCCAGCAGTGCCGGGCGCACCTTC.

The chain employs TRBV6-6 and TRBJ2-7; D perhaps matches TRBD2 (5 bases). In germline, CDR1 is MNHNY, CDR2 SVGAGI (reference sequence). The CDR3 covers 15 residues. The V end lost 0 bases, the J end lost 0 bases, and 9 bases lay between the germline ends. The DNA of the CDR3 is TGTGCCAGCAGTTACTCGATAACTAGCTCCTACGAGCAGTACTTC. It codes for CASSYSITSSYEQYF.

The rearrangement uses TRBV2 and TRBJ1-4; the D is unclear. Germline CDR1 reads SNHLY; CDR2 reads FYNNEI. V was clipped by 3 bases and J by 8 bases, with 16 bases between them. CDR3 length: 15 residues. The CDR3 loop reads CASSENQRSKEKLFF. Written as DNA, the CDR3 is TGTGCCAGCAGTGAGAACCAGAGAAGCAAGGAAAAACTGTTTTTT.

This clone was counted a single time. The rearrangement links TRBV7-6 to TRBJ2-4; 11 bases are shared with TRBD1. Per the germline V gene, CDR1 is SGHVS and CDR2 is FNYEAQ. This CDR3 has 15 residues. The J segment lost 6 bases and the V segment lost 5 bases, leaving 6 bases of the junction unmatched. The CDR3: CASSPVGQGGNIQYF. CDR3 nucleotide sequence: TGTGCCAGCAGCCCCGTGGGACAGGGGGGAAACATTCAGTACTTC.

This sequence joins TRBV15 and TRBJ1-4; no clear D gene. This CDR3 is built from 17 residues. V was shortened by 0 bases and J by 6 bases, with 17 bases between the two germline ends. Per the germline V gene, CDR1 is LNHNV and CDR2 is YYDKDF (reference sequence). The CDR3 spells CATSRDIAAGQYEKLFF. The CDR3 region has the DNA TGTGCCACCAGCAGAGATATCGCCGCAGGCCAGTATGAAAAACTGTTTTTT.

This sequence joins TRBV6-1 and TRBJ1-1; TRBD1 agrees at 9 bases. Germline V CDR1 and CDR2: MNHNS, SASEGT. The CDR3 sequence is 13 residues long. The trim removed 8 bases at V and 7 bases at J, leaving 8 bases unmatched. The CDR3 bases are TGTGCCAGCCTAGTTACAGGGGGCATTGAAGCTTTCTTT. It yields the protein CASLVTGGIEAFF.

This chain connects TRBV19 to TRBJ1-5; 7 bases map to TRBD1. CDR1 and CDR2 (germline): LNHDA, SQIVND (reference sequence). The junction had 4 bases not matched to a gene; V was cut back by 5 bases and J by 3 bases. The CDR3 sequence is 14 residues long. In nucleotides, the CDR3 is TGTGCCAGTAGTTACGGGACAGTCAATCAGCCCCAGCATTTT. Its translation is CASSYGTVNQPQHF.

This clone was recorded a few times. V is TRBV6-1 and J is TRBJ1-5; D is uncertain. V dropped 3 bases and J dropped 6 bases, with 12 bases sitting between them. CDR3 length equals 14 residues. CDR1 MNHNS and CDR2 SASEGT come from the germline V gene. Written as DNA, the CDR3 is TGTGCCAGCAGTGAGGACGCTACAGTTCAGCCCCAGCATTTT. Protein product: CASSEDATVQPQHF.

The chain uses TRBV9 and TRBJ2-2; no firm D call. The germline V gene encodes CDR1 SGDLS and CDR2 YYNGEE. V lost 3 bases and J 4 bases, leaving 10 bases between the germline ends. The CDR3 totals 14 residues. The CDR3 is CASSGTNPTGELFF. The CDR3 nucleotides are TGTGCCAGCAGCGGTACCAACCCCACCGGGGAGCTGTTTTTT.

The genes are TRBV9 and TRBJ2-5; 9 bases agree with TRBD1. This CDR3 is built from 15 residues. The junction had 8 bases not matched to a gene; V was cut back by 3 bases and J by 5 bases. Germline V gene data show CDR1 as SGDLS and CDR2 as YYNGEE. The CDR3: CASSAGTGIQETQYF. In DNA, the CDR3 is TGTGCCAGCAGCGCCGGGACAGGGATCCAGGAGACCCAGTACTTC.

V usage is TRBV6-6 and J usage is TRBJ2-7; D not resolved. With 6 bases removed from V and 0 bases from J, the gap between germline ends came to 12 bases. Germline V gene sequence: CDR1 MNHNY, CDR2 SVGAGI (reference sequence). CDR3 length equals 14 residues. In DNA form, the CDR3 reads TGTGCCAGCAGAGCATCGGCCGGCTCCTACGAGCAGTACTTC. Protein product: CASRASAGSYEQYF.

DNA of the CDR3: TGTGCCAGCAGTTTATCCAGGACAGGGTCCTACGAGCAGTACTTC. This translates into CASSLSRTGSYEQYF. The chain joins TRBV28 to TRBJ2-7, with 8 bases identical to TRBD1. From germline, CDR1 is MDHEN and CDR2 SYDVKM. V gave up 1 base and J gave up 1 base; unmatched junction bases: 3. The CDR3 spans 15 residues. Filled out from reference TRBV28 and TRBJ2-7, the complete variable domain reads DVKVTQSSRYLVKRTGEKVFLECVQDMDHENMFWYRQDPGLGLRLIYFSYDVKMKEKGDIPEGYSVSREKKERFSLILESASTNQTSMYLCASSLSRTGSYEQYFGPGTRLTVT.

This clone was picked up a small number of times. J is TRBJ1-4 and V is TRBV29-1; D remains unclear. Trimming took 5 bases from V and 6 from J, leaving 13 bases between them. CDR1 is SQVTM, CDR2 ANQGSEA, per germline. The CDR3 is 13 residues long. CDR3 protein: CSVSVQVDEKLFF. The CDR3 nucleotides are TGCAGCGTTTCAGTACAAGTGGATGAAAAACTGTTTTTT.

This clone appeared once. J is TRBJ1-5 and V is TRBV10-3; possibly TRBD1 for D (6 bases). Trimming took off 0 bases at V and 1 base at J, with 7 bases between the two ends. CDR1 and CDR2 (germline): ENHRY, SYGVKD. This CDR3 spans 15 amino acids. In DNA form, the CDR3 reads TGTGCCATCAGTGAGTCCACAGGGAGCAATCAGCCCCAGCATTTT. The encoded protein is CAISESTGSNQPQHF.

As DNA, the CDR3 is TGTGCCAGCAGCTTATATCTAGCTGTATACGAGCAGTACTTC. Translating gives CASSLYLAVYEQYF. The chain links TRBV7-2 to TRBJ2-7; D may be TRBD2 (5 bases). Per the germline V gene, CDR1 is SGHTA and CDR2 is FQGNSA. The CDR3 contains 14 residues. Trimming took 2 bases from V and 4 from J, leaving 12 bases between them.

DNA of the CDR3: TGTGCCAGCAGCGTGACATGGTCTAGCTCTGGGGCCAACGTCCTGACTTTC. This translates into CASSVTWSSSGANVLTF. This sequence joins TRBV7-9 and TRBJ2-6; D unresolved. Germline CDR1 and CDR2: SEHNR and FQNEAQ (reference sequence). With 5 bases removed from V and 0 bases from J, the gap between germline ends came to 14 bases. There are 17 residues in the CDR3.